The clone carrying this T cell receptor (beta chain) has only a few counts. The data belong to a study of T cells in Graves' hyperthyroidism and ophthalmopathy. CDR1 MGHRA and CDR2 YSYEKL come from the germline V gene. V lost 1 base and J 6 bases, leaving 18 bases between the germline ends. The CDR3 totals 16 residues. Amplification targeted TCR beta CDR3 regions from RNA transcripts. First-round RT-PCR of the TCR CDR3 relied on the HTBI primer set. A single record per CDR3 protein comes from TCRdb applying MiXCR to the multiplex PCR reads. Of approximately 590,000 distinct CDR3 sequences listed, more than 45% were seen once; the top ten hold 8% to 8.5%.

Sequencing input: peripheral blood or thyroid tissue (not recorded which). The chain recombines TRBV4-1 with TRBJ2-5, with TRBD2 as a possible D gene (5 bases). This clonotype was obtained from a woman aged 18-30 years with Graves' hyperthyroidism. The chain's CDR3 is CASSQVLVTRMKTQYF. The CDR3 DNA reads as TGCGCCAGCAGCCAAGTTCTGGTCACTAGGATGAAGACCCAGTACTTC.